Listed below are T cell receptor beta chains from one sample, sequenced in a study of molecular identifiers for immune sequencing clone quantification. MiXCR, applied by TCRdb to the PCR reads, yields one record per CDR3 protein. The sample lists 400,000 to 600,000 distinct CDR3 sequences, 20% to 25% occurring once. The sample was naive CD8+ T cells from blood, with Jurkat cell RNA spiked in. The receptors come from a human donor in good health. Some libraries in this study had Jurkat cell RNA spiked in. The CDR3 runs from the conserved cysteine through the conserved F or W. The D gene is left open where the match is weak. Size is omitted from some rows. Given values are once, few, many or a class for expanded clones.

>-|TRBV3-2|-|TRBJ1-1
CASSQVRGGEAFF
TGTGCCAGCAGCCAAGTCCGGGGTGGGGAAGCTTTCTTT
>few|TRBV6-5|-|TRBJ1-2
CASSYGLGRQSYGYTF
TGTGCCAGCAGTTACGGCCTAGGGAGACAGAGCTATGGCTACACCTTC
>few|TRBV7-8|TRBD1|TRBJ2-7
CASSLSPGTGFRYEQYF
TGTGCCAGCAGCTTAAGCCCCGGGACAGGGTTTAGGTACGAGCAGTACTTC
>few|TRBV29-1|TRBD1|TRBJ2-7
CSVVGTGGYGQYF
TGCAGCGTTGTCGGGACAGGGGGCTACGGGCAGTACTTC
>many|TRBV7-9|-|TRBJ2-1
CASSSGGLINEQFF
TGTGCCAGCAGCTCAGGGGGGCTAATCAATGAGCAGTTCTTC
>-|TRBV10-2|TRBD1|TRBJ1-4
CASSELGDRGANEKLFF
TGCGCCAGCAGTGAGCTGGGGGACAGGGGGGCTAATGAAAAACTGTTTTTT
>-|TRBV30|-|TRBJ2-7
CAWSVLMAPGGSYEQYF
TGTGCCTGGAGTGTATTAATGGCCCCGGGTGGATCCTACGAGCAGTACTTC
>few|TRBV6-2/TRBV6-3|-|TRBJ2-2
CASSHIRYTGELFF
TGTGCCAGCAGTCACATTAGGTACACCGGGGAGCTGTTTTTT
>-|TRBV11-3|TRBD1|TRBJ2-1
CASSDWDSILHEQFF
TGTGCCAGCAGCGACTGGGACAGCATTCTCCATGAGCAGTTCTTC
>-|TRBV28|TRBD2|TRBJ2-7
CASSLPLTSGGVYEQYF
TGTGCCAGCAGTTTACCCCTGACTAGCGGGGGGGTCTACGAGCAGTACTTC
>few|TRBV10-2|-|TRBJ1-6
CASSDPGQKNSPLHF
TGCGCCAGCAGTGATCCCGGACAGAAGAATTCACCCCTCCACTTT
>few|TRBV27|TRBD1|TRBJ1-1
CASNYNRGMNTEAFF
TGTGCCAGCAACTATAACAGGGGCATGAACACTGAAGCTTTCTTT
>few|TRBV7-9|-|TRBJ2-2
CASSFPNLSGELFF
TGTGCCAGCAGCTTCCCCAATCTCTCCGGGGAGCTGTTTTTT
>many|TRBV12-3/TRBV12-4|TRBD1|TRBJ2-7
CASSPEDRGSYEQYF
TGTGCCAGCAGTCCAGAGGACAGGGGCTCCTACGAGCAGTACTTC
>many|TRBV14|-|TRBJ1-4
CASSHWDGEKLFF
TGTGCCAGCAGCCACTGGGACGGTGAAAAACTGTTTTTT
>-|TRBV2|-|TRBJ2-1
CASRGLDRAYEQFF
TGTGCCAGCAGGGGACTTGACAGGGCGTACGAGCAGTTCTTC
>-|TRBV7-9|-|TRBJ2-1
CASNYLRPYNEQFF
TGTGCCAGCAACTACCTTCGGCCCTACAATGAGCAGTTCTTC
>few|TRBV27|TRBD1|TRBJ1-2
CASSFQRTGGGYTF
TGTGCCAGCAGTTTCCAAAGGACAGGAGGAGGCTACACCTTC
>-|TRBV12-3/TRBV12-4|-|TRBJ1-5
CASTLVPGQPQHF
TGTGCCAGCACCTTGGTCCCGGGTCAGCCCCAGCATTTT
>many|TRBV20-1|-|TRBJ2-7
CSAKISIDRTYYEQYF
TGCAGTGCTAAAATATCGATTGACAGGACCTACTACGAGCAGTACTTC
>-|TRBV10-3|-|TRBJ2-7
CAISGGSTHEQYF
TGTGCCATCAGTGGCGGCAGTACCCACGAGCAGTACTTC
>-|TRBV20-1|TRBD2|TRBJ2-7
CSARSASGSYEQYF
TGCAGTGCTAGATCGGCTAGCGGGAGTTACGAGCAGTACTTC
>-|TRBV25-1|-|TRBJ2-2
CARGTQAGPQQDTGELFF
TGTGCCAGAGGGACCCAGGCAGGGCCCCAACAAGACACCGGGGAGCTGTTTTTT
>many|TRBV20-1|TRBD1|TRBJ2-7
CSVDRDSGAWSYEQYF
TGCAGTGTCGACCGGGACAGCGGAGCTTGGAGCTACGAGCAGTACTTC
>many|TRBV29-1|TRBD1|TRBJ1-4
CSVRMDRAFEKLFF
TGCAGCGTTCGCATGGACAGGGCTTTTGAAAAACTGTTTTTT
>-|TRBV19|-|TRBJ1-2
CASSNQGRSYGYTF
TGTGCCAGTAGTAATCAGGGACGTTCCTATGGCTACACCTTC
>many|TRBV28|TRBD1|TRBJ2-2
CASTFIELRGRGIGAGELFF
TGTGCCAGCACCTTTATAGAACTAAGGGGGCGCGGAATTGGTGCCGGGGAGCTGTTTTTT
>-|TRBV7-2|-|TRBJ1-6
CASSISGGISYNSPLHF
TGTGCCAGCAGCATATCCGGGGGTATCTCCTATAATTCACCCCTCCACTTT
>few|TRBV20-1|-|TRBJ2-7
CSARNRDIPYEQYF
TGCAGTGCTAGGAACCGGGACATTCCCTACGAGCAGTACTTC
>-|TRBV2|-|TRBJ1-4
CASSLYTATNEKLFF
TGTGCCAGCAGTCTTTACACGGCAACTAATGAAAAACTGTTTTTT
>-|TRBV11-2|-|TRBJ2-5
CASSLDTTLPQETQYF
TGTGCCAGCAGCTTAGACACTACCTTACCCCAAGAGACCCAGTACTTC
>few|TRBV5-1|-|TRBJ1-1
CASGWNGPNTEAFF
TGCGCCAGCGGCTGGAACGGACCGAACACTGAAGCTTTCTTT
>-|TRBV6-5|TRBD2|TRBJ2-7
CANSFSTSGAYEQYF
TGTGCCAACTCCTTCTCGACTAGCGGGGCCTACGAGCAGTACTTC
>few|TRBV24-1|-|TRBJ2-3
CATSDHTTDTQYF
TGTGCCACCAGTGACCACACGACAGATACGCAGTATTTT
>-|TRBV5-4|-|TRBJ1-1
CASSLGWSGYEAFF
TGTGCCAGCAGCTTGGGGTGGTCGGGGTATGAAGCTTTCTTT
>-|TRBV7-9|-|TRBJ2-7
CASSLVGGGAYEQYF
TGTGCCAGCAGCTTAGTAGGTGGAGGGGCCTACGAGCAGTACTTC
>-|TRBV7-6|TRBD2|TRBJ2-7
CASSLGPSGSGGYEQYF
TGTGCCAGCAGCTTAGGCCCTAGCGGGAGTGGGGGGTACGAGCAGTACTTC
>-|TRBV7-9|TRBD1|TRBJ1-5
CASSRDREGNQPQHF
TGTGCCAGCAGCCGGGACAGGGAGGGGAATCAGCCCCAGCATTTT
>-|TRBV27|TRBD1|TRBJ2-7
CASSPHLPTLQDRVTYEQYF
TGTGCCAGCAGCCCACATTTACCTACTCTGCAGGACAGGGTTACCTACGAGCAGTACTTC
>-|TRBV27|-|TRBJ2-7
CASSTTRDGTYEQYF
TGTGCCAGCAGTACAACCCGGGACGGAACCTACGAGCAGTACTTC
>many|TRBV29-1|-|TRBJ1-1
CSTLTGNTEAFF
TGCAGCACACTAACCGGGAACACTGAAGCTTTCTTT
>few|TRBV20-1|TRBD1|TRBJ2-7
CSASWTGGVYYEQYF
TGCAGTGCTTCCTGGACAGGGGGAGTATACTACGAGCAGTACTTC
>many|TRBV19|TRBD1|TRBJ1-6
CASSQQQGFLLHF
TGTGCCAGTAGTCAACAACAGGGGTTTCTCCTCCACTTT
>-|TRBV7-9|-|TRBJ2-2
CASSLAAENTGELFF
TGTGCCAGCAGCTTAGCGGCGGAGAACACCGGGGAGCTGTTTTTT
>few|TRBV19|TRBD1|TRBJ2-3
CASSKTRDRGVTDTQYF
TGTGCCAGTAGTAAGACACGGGACAGGGGCGTCACAGATACGCAGTATTTT
>few|TRBV28|-|TRBJ2-2
CASRPAYSPPELFF
TGTGCCAGCAGACCCGCCTACTCTCCCCCGGAGCTGTTTTTT
>many|TRBV24-1|TRBD2|TRBJ2-1
CATSDSTGLAGLYNEQFF
TGTGCCACCAGTGATTCGACCGGACTAGCGGGTTTATACAATGAGCAGTTCTTC
>-|TRBV24-1|TRBD1|TRBJ2-2
CATSDSGTDNTGELFF
TGTGCCACCAGTGACTCCGGGACAGATAACACCGGGGAGCTGTTTTTT
>-|TRBV19|TRBD2|TRBJ2-7
CASTSGRIPDEQYF
TGTGCCAGTACAAGCGGGAGAATTCCAGACGAGCAGTACTTC
>-|TRBV4-3|-|TRBJ2-5
CASNQGTTGIWVTQYF
TGCGCCAGCAACCAGGGCACAACAGGGATATGGGTGACCCAGTACTTC